This T cell receptor beta chain was recovered during a study of blood T cells in healthy people across ages. Broader study findings: There was a strong correlation between TCR beta diversity and naive T cell percentage. Diversity estimates from one million T cells were considered underestimates.

The second PCR ran roughly 6 to 11 cycles with a sample-barcoded 5' primer and J-beta primers. Sequencing of every sample gave 2.5 million or more CDR3-containing paired-end reads. In TCRdb, the 5' RACE reads were re-called with MiXCR into one record per CDR3 protein. This table has roughly 1.9 million distinct CDR3 sequences, 39% appearing once. Notes on this clonotype: No antigen is known for it.

CDR3 length: 14 amino acids. V lost 3 bases to trimming and J lost 6 bases; unmatched junction nucleotides: 7. Per the germline V gene, CDR1 is DFQATT and CDR2 is SNEGSKA (reference sequence). The TCR originated in a human donor in good health. Material for sequencing was blood. The rearrangement joins TRBV20-1 to TRBJ2-1; 8 bases align to TRBD2. The CDR3 loop reads CSARPSGGSNEQFF. The CDR3, as DNA: TGCAGTGCTAGGCCAAGCGGGGGATCCAATGAGCAGTTCTTC.